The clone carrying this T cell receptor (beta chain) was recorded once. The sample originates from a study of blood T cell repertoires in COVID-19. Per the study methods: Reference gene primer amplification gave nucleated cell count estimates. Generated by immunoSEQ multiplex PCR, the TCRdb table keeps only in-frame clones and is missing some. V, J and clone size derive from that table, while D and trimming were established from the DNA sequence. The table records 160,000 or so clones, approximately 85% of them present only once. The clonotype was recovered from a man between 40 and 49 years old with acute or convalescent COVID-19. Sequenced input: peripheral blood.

The DNA for the CDR3 is TGTGCCAGCAGTTTACAGGGCCTCCAAGAGACCCAGTACTTC. Amino acid sequence: CASSLQGLQETQYF. The V call is TRBV6-5, the J call TRBJ2-5; D is perhaps TRBD1 (6 bases). The CDR3 is 14 residues long. The V gene lost 4 bases and the J gene lost 1 base, with 10 bases spanning the gap. Per the germline V gene, CDR1 is MNHEY and CDR2 is SVGAGI.